This T cell receptor (beta chain) was obtained from a study of monozygotic twins with cystic fibrosis (TCRdb year 2021). With regard to the full study: Approximately 3.2 micrograms of fragmented DNA went through around 14 PCR cycles to produce barcoded libraries. To assess genetic influence on V and J gene usage, the study compared TCR beta repertoires within and across 16 monozygotic twin pairs with cystic fibrosis. Ten female and six male twin pairs, aged roughly 2.0 to 40 years (median roughly 9 years) and mostly children and adolescents, were included in the cohort. Twins were ranked among some 1,100 cohort participants for weight-for-height and FEVPerc (FEV1 disease centile) at the day of blood sampling. Data for three of the twin pairs had been reported earlier in a different context.

The twin pairs came from the European Cystic Fibrosis Twin and Sibling Study Cohort, a cohort that recruited patients from roughly 160 CF clinics across 14 European countries. Zygosity and CFTR genotype were verified in-house, and zygosity was tested by multiplex PCR of nine short tandem repeat loci. Peripheral blood was sampled from each twin, with clinical parameters recorded on the day of blood sampling. Phenol/chloroform extraction was used to isolate genomic DNA from peripheral blood cells, and the DNA was then kept in TE buffer at 4 degrees C. There are 14 amino acids in the CDR3, from cysteine to phenylalanine inclusive. This entry keeps only the CDR3 DNA: 42 bases, framed from base 1. Reading the germline V gene gives CDR1 SGHTA and CDR2 FQGTGA. V is shortened by 3 bases, J by 6 bases, and the region joining them spans 13 bases. Beyond this particular receptor, the publication reports: The greatest similarity to the co-twin was observed for V gene usage in 13 of 16 pairs and for J usage in 8 of 16 pairs, which suggested genetic constraints. Simpson clonality was found to be generally low (median around 0.0095), suggesting a naive-dominated repertoire, although higher clonality was observed in the most severely affected patients. The cohort was small, and no association was found between shared CDR3 numbers and age, concordance or disease severity. Monozygotic CF twin pairs shared significantly more nucleotide-identical clonotypes within each pair than unrelated CF individuals shared with one another (P = 0.000026, Mann-Whitney).

TCR beta CDR3 regions were amplified by multiplex PCR using the immunoSEQ immune profiling system, following the manufacturer's instructions. An Illumina NextSeq system was used to carry out the sequencing. The study's processing was this. Sequence data were processed on the immunoSEQ Analyzer platform, and clonality was calculated as the square root of Simpson's index of productive rearrangements. Similarity in V and J usage was measured by Jensen-Shannon distance, and OLGA was used to compute CDR3 generation probabilities. The immuneACCESS database (August 2020) and VDJdb (December 2020) were searched for shared CDR3 sequences. In TCRdb, the immuneACCESS table is reduced to in-frame sequences with V and J assigned. These tables do not hold every clone; where another copy was compared, an unresolved V gene accounts for under half, and the others remain unexplained. D and trimming come from the DNA, and the V and J calls and clone size come from that table. The sample profile shows 14,000 or so clones; around 93% of them were found once. The top ten clonotypes cover 9.3% of the sample.

In the case of this clone: Its binding antigen is unknown. The record has no base qualities; no much larger clone is one base away.

In this chain, TRBV7-3 is recombined with TRBJ2-3; the D gene is perhaps TRBD1, on 7 matching bases. Material: blood. The origin of this receptor is a girl aged 2-9 years with cystic fibrosis. This receptor has the CDR3 CASSLLPGGDTQYF. The nucleotides are TGTGCCAGCAGCTTGCTACCAGGGGGGGATACGCAGTATTTT. Here the CDR3 is joined to the reference TRBV7-3 and TRBJ2-3 genes, and the full variable domain is: GAGVSQTPSNKVTEKGKYVELRCDPISGHTALYWYRQSLGQGPEFLIYFQGTGAADDSGLPNDRFFAVRPEGSVSTLKIQRTERGDSAVYLCASSLLPGGDTQYFGPGTRLTVL.